Listed below are T cell receptor beta chains from one sample, sequenced in a study of blood T cell repertoires in COVID-19. Produced via immunoSEQ multiplex PCR; TCRdb's table is partial and in-frame only. Here the sample spans tens of thousands of clones, roughly 75% being singletons. Sequences were obtained from peripheral blood. The source of these receptors is a human donor in a cohort sampled during active or convalescent COVID-19. CDR3s include the opening cysteine and the closing phenylalanine or tryptophan. D genes are given only for firm matches. Clone size is stated in some rows and not others, as once, few, many or a class when expanded.

j_call clone_size v_call d_call cdr3_length cdr3_nt cdr3_aa
TRBJ1-2 . TRBV30 . 13 TGTGCCTGGAGACAACAGATGTTCTATGGCTACACCTTC CAWRQQMFYGYTF
TRBJ1-2 . TRBV28 TRBD1 14 TGTGCCAGCAGTGCTGACAGGGTTAGCTATGGCTACACCTTC CASSADRVSYGYTF
TRBJ2-5 . TRBV28 TRBD1 14 TGTGCCAGCAGTTTCTGGACAGGGCTTGAGACCCAGTACTTC CASSFWTGLETQYF
TRBJ1-2 . TRBV27 . 14 TGTGCCAGCAGTCCCAGGGGTCCTGGGAGCGGCTACACCTTC CASSPRGPGSGYTF
TRBJ1-6 few TRBV27 TRBD1 15 TGTGCCAGCAGTTTGGGGGGACAGGGGTTGTCACCCCTCCACTTT CASSLGGQGLSPLHF
TRBJ2-7 many TRBV7-8 TRBD2 15 TGTGCCAGCAGCCCCGGGACTAGCAGTCCCTACGAGCAGTACTTC CASSPGTSSPYEQYF
TRBJ2-2 . TRBV4-3 TRBD2 17 TGCGCCAGCAGCCAAGGGGGACTAGCGGGAGTAACCGGGGAGCTGTTTTTT CASSQGGLAGVTGELFF
TRBJ1-6 . TRBV28 . 16 TGTGCCAGCAGTCTGGGGGGTATCTCCTATAATTCACCCCTCCACTTT CASSLGGISYNSPLHF
TRBJ1-3 . TRBV5-1 TRBD1 16 TGCGCCAGCAGCTTGGGACCCGGACAGGGGGGAAACACCATATATTTT CASSLGPGQGGNTIYF
TRBJ1-4 . TRBV2 . 13 TGTGCCAGCAGTGAAGGTCGGGGGGTAAAACTGTTTTTT CASSEGRGVKLFF